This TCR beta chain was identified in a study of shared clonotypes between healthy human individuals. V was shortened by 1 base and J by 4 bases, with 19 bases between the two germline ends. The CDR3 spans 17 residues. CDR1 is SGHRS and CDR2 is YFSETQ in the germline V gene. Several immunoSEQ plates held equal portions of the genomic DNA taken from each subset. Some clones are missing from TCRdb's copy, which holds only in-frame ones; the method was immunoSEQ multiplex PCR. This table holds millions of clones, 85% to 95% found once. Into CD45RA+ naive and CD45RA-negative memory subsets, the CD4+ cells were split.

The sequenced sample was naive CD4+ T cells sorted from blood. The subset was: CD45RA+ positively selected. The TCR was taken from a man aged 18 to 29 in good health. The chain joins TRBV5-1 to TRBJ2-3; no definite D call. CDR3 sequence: CASSLLSTRRTPDTQYF. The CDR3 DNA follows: TGCGCCAGCAGCTTGTTATCGACGCGGAGAACGCCAGATACGCAGTATTTT.